The rows below give T cell receptor beta chains drawn from one sample of a study of response to subunit inactivated influenza vaccine. One entry per CDR3 protein results from TCRdb running MiXCR on the RT-PCR reads. The sample yields about 620,000 distinct CDR3 sequences, over 9% seen once. The sample was also linked to a second study, of T cells expressing NK-cell markers.

This specimen consisted of PBMCs from blood, obtained on the day of vaccination. The source of these receptors is a man aged 50 to 60 who received an inactivated influenza vaccine. Each CDR3 is given with its conserved first and last residue. The D gene is left open where the match is weak. Only some rows state a clone size, as once, few, many or a class for expanded clones.

many	-	TRBJ2-2	TRBV9	12	CASSVDVGELFF	TGTGCCAGCAGCGTAGATGTCGGGGAGCTGTTTTTT
few	TRBD1	TRBJ2-3	TRBV27	17	CASSLSLGTGGSGTQYF	TGTGCCAGCAGTTTATCACTCGGGACAGGGGGGTCCGGTACGCAGTATTTT
-	-	TRBJ2-1	TRBV6-5	15	CASSYGGGIVNEQFF	TGTGCCAGCAGTTACGGGGGCGGGATCGTCAATGAGCAGTTCTTC
-	TRBD1	TRBJ2-5	TRBV12-3/TRBV12-4	18	CASSLGLSPGTAKETQYF	TGTGCCAGCAGTCTGGGTCTCAGTCCCGGGACAGCAAAAGAGACCCAGTACTTC
-	TRBD1	TRBJ1-2	TRBV19	13	CASSMKDRATYTF	TGTGCCAGTAGTATGAAGGACAGGGCGACCTACACCTTC
few	-	TRBJ2-3	TRBV12-3/TRBV12-4	15	CASSGTGLNTDTQYF	TGTGCCAGCAGTGGCACAGGGTTAAACACAGATACGCAGTATTTT
-	-	TRBJ2-5	TRBV14	11	CASSQVGTQYF	TGTGCCAGCAGCCAAGTGGGGACCCAGTACTTC
many	-	TRBJ2-1	TRBV7-9	14	CASSPRFGFNEQFF	TGTGCCAGCAGCCCAAGATTTGGATTCAATGAGCAGTTCTTC
-	-	TRBJ1-3	TRBV6-1	15	CASSDGPSSGNTIYF	TGTGCCAGCAGTGACGGTCCCTCTTCTGGAAACACCATATATTTT
many	-	TRBJ2-7	TRBV10-3	12	CAISAGTYEQYF	TGTGCCATCAGTGCCGGAACCTACGAGCAGTACTTC
few	-	TRBJ2-2	TRBV2	17	CASARGIGGANTGELFF	TGTGCCAGCGCGAGGGGGATCGGGGGAGCGAACACCGGGGAGCTGTTTTTT
few	TRBD2	TRBJ2-7	TRBV29-1	13	CSVVLRGAYEQYF	TGCAGCGTTGTTCTACGGGGGGCCTACGAGCAGTACTTC
many	-	TRBJ2-3	TRBV6-5	17	CASSYSAGTYRTDTQYF	TGTGCCAGCAGTTACTCCGCCGGGACATATCGCACAGATACGCAGTATTTT
few	TRBD2	TRBJ2-1	TRBV2	18	CASSLPAGSFSSYNEQFF	TGTGCCAGCAGTCTCCCAGCGGGATCCTTCAGCTCCTACAATGAGCAGTTCTTC
-	TRBD1	TRBJ2-2	TRBV5-1	15	CASSLTDRRTGELFF	TGCGCCAGCAGCTTGACGGACAGGAGGACCGGGGAGCTGTTTTTT
-	-	TRBJ2-3	TRBV20-1	13	CSLGVRAADTQYF	TGCAGTTTAGGTGTTCGCGCCGCAGATACGCAGTATTTT
few	-	TRBJ2-3	TRBV5-1	14	CASSPGEITDTQYF	TGCGCCAGCAGCCCGGGGGAGATCACAGATACGCAGTATTTT
few	TRBD1	TRBJ2-7	TRBV2	13	CASKRTGMYEQYF	TGTGCCAGCAAAAGGACAGGGATGTACGAGCAGTACTTC
many	TRBD1	TRBJ1-5	TRBV20-1	15	CSAREMGTDNQPQHF	TGCAGTGCTAGAGAGATGGGGACAGACAATCAGCCCCAGCATTTT
many	-	TRBJ1-6	TRBV5-1	15	CASSFGSRGNSPLHF	TGCGCCAGCAGCTTCGGCAGTCGGGGAAATTCACCCCTCCACTTT
-	-	TRBJ1-1	TRBV20-1	14	CSARESTPNTEAFF	TGCAGTGCTAGAGAATCGACACCGAACACTGAAGCTTTCTTT
-	-	TRBJ1-5	TRBV6-2/TRBV6-3	12	CASSRGFQPQHF	TGTGCCAGCAGCCGTGGATTTCAGCCCCAGCATTTT
many	TRBD2	TRBJ2-3	TRBV4-3	17	CASSQAHASGATDTQYF	TGCGCCAGCAGCCAAGCGCACGCTAGCGGGGCTACAGATACGCAGTATTTT
-	-	TRBJ1-1	TRBV3-1	13	CASSQDRGLQAFF	TGTGCCAGCAGCCAAGATCGGGGACTTCAAGCTTTCTTT
few	-	TRBJ2-7	TRBV5-1	13	CASRGADSYEQYF	TGCGCCAGCAGAGGGGCAGACTCCTACGAGCAGTACTTC
-	TRBD1	TRBJ1-1	TRBV6-1	14	CASRMDRANTEAFF	TGTGCCAGCAGGATGGACAGGGCGAACACTGAAGCTTTCTTT
few	TRBD2	TRBJ2-1	TRBV24-1	13	CATSGGSVNEQFF	TGTGCCACCAGTGGCGGGAGTGTAAATGAGCAGTTCTTC
few	-	TRBJ2-5	TRBV4-2	15	CASSQDVSAGETQYF	TGTGCCAGCAGCCAAGATGTTTCTGCTGGGGAGACCCAGTACTTC
-	-	TRBJ2-6	TRBV29-1	13	CSVFNSGANVLTF	TGCAGCGTTTTCAACTCTGGGGCCAACGTCCTGACTTTC
few	-	TRBJ2-5	TRBV6-5	14	CASSHGGVQETQYF	TGTGCCAGCAGTCACGGCGGGGTCCAAGAGACCCAGTACTTC
few	-	TRBJ2-5	TRBV7-9	14	CASSLHGHQETQYF	TGTGCCAGCAGCTTACACGGACACCAAGAGACCCAGTACTTC
few	TRBD2	TRBJ2-3	TRBV5-1	18	CASSEGLAGALPTDTQYF	TGCGCCAGCAGCGAGGGACTAGCGGGGGCCCTCCCGACAGATACGCAGTATTTT
few	TRBD1	TRBJ2-7	TRBV5-1	15	CASSLYWDRAYEQYF	TGCGCCAGCAGCTTGTACTGGGACAGGGCCTACGAGCAGTACTTC
many	-	TRBJ2-1	TRBV5-1	16	CASTQTSSSFYNEQFF	TGCGCCAGCACCCAAACTAGTTCGTCTTTTTACAATGAGCAGTTCTTC
-	-	TRBJ1-1	TRBV20-1	14	CSARSRTGSPEAFF	TGCAGTGCTAGGTCCCGAACAGGGAGCCCTGAAGCTTTCTTT
-	-	TRBJ2-7	TRBV4-3	15	CASSQVISGTYEQYF	TGCGCCAGCAGCCAAGTGATTTCCGGAACCTACGAGCAGTACTTC
many	-	TRBJ2-7	TRBV27	14	CASSQYRDPYEQYF	TGTGCCAGCAGTCAATACAGGGATCCGTACGAGCAGTACTTC
many	-	TRBJ2-7	TRBV12-3/TRBV12-4	12	CASSLYNYEQYF	TGTGCCAGCAGTTTATATAACTACGAGCAGTACTTC
-	-	TRBJ2-1	TRBV12-3/TRBV12-4	13	CASSLYRLNEQFF	TGTGCCAGCAGTTTATACAGGCTGAATGAGCAGTTCTTC
few	-	TRBJ2-1	TRBV12-3/TRBV12-4	20	CASSLFSRGLTIGSYNEQFF	TGTGCCAGCAGTTTATTCTCTCGGGGGCTTACTATCGGATCCTACAATGAGCAGTTCTTC
few	-	TRBJ2-5	TRBV27	13	CASSLTRSETQYF	TGTGCCAGCAGCCTTACTAGGTCCGAGACCCAGTACTTC
-	-	TRBJ2-1	TRBV19	15	CASSIVHPSYNEQFF	TGTGCCAGTAGTATAGTTCACCCCTCCTACAATGAGCAGTTCTTC
few	-	TRBJ2-5	TRBV18	14	CASSPGTTQETQYF	TGTGCCAGCTCACCCGGGACAACCCAAGAGACCCAGTACTTC
once	TRBD2	TRBJ2-7	TRBV6-2/TRBV6-3	18	CASSAGTSWIGPLYEQYF	TGTGCCAGCAGTGCCGGGACTAGTTGGATAGGCCCACTGTACGAGCAGTACTTC
few	TRBD2	TRBJ2-5	TRBV7-2	15	CASSLVAGVAETQYF	TGTGCCAGCAGCTTAGTAGCGGGAGTGGCGGAGACCCAGTACTTC
many	-	TRBJ1-5	TRBV24-1	12	CATSDYNQPQHF	TGTGCCACCAGTGATTACAATCAGCCCCAGCATTTT
few	-	TRBJ2-5	TRBV12-3/TRBV12-4	14	CASSPGPSGETQYF	TGTGCCAGCAGCCCGGGCCCTTCTGGAGAGACCCAGTACTTC
many	-	TRBJ2-4	TRBV29-1	15	CSVEDRQGQMDIQYF	TGCAGCGTTGAAGATAGGCAGGGTCAAATGGACATTCAGTACTTC
-	-	TRBJ2-1	TRBV29-1	12	CSILPSWIEQFF	TGCAGCATCCTCCCCAGTTGGATTGAGCAGTTCTTC
-	-	TRBJ1-4	TRBV19	14	CASSMAGTNEKLFF	TGTGCCAGTAGTATGGCCGGGACTAATGAAAAACTGTTTTTT
many	-	TRBJ2-3	TRBV18	13	CASSPPSTDTQYF	TGTGCCAGCTCACCACCAAGCACAGATACGCAGTATTTT
many	-	TRBJ2-6	TRBV29-1	14	CSVDTGTGANVLTF	TGCAGCGTCGACACAGGGACTGGGGCCAACGTCCTGACTTTC